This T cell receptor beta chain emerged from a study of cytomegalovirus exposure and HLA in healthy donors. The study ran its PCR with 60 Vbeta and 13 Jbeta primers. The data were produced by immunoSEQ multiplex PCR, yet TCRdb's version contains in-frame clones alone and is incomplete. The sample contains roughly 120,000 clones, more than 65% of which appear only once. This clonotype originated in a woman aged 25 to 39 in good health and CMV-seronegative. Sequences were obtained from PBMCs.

The CDR3 loop is CASSVGGGWTNYGYTF. The CDR3 coding sequence is TGTGCCAGCAGCGTAGGGGGGGGCTGGACTAACTATGGCTACACCTTC. The chain combines TRBV9 with TRBJ1-2, with D possibly being TRBD1 (6 bases). Germline V gene sequence: CDR1 SGDLS, CDR2 YYNGEE. Trimming shortened V by 0 bases and J by 0 bases, and 12 bases separated the two germline ends. This CDR3 region has 16 residues.